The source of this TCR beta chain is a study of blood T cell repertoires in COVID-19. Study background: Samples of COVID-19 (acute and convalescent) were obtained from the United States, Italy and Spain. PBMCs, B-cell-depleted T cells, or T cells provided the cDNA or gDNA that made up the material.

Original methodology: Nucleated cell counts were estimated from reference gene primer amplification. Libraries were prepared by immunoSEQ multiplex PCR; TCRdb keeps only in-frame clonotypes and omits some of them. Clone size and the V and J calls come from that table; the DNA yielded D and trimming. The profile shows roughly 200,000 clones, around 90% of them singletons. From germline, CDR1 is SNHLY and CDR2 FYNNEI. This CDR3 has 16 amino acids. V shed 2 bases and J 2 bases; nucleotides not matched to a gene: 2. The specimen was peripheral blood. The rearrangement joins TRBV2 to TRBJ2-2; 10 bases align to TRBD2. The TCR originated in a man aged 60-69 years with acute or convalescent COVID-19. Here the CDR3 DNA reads TGTGCCAGCAGTGAACTAGCGGGGGCTAACACCGGGGAGCTGTTTTTT. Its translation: CASSELAGANTGELFF.